The 23 T cell receptor beta chains listed next were all sequenced from one sample in a study of T cells in Graves' hyperthyroidism and ophthalmopathy. What was amplified from RNA transcripts were TCR beta CDR3 regions. Carried out on the TCR CDR3, a first-round RT-PCR used the HTBI primer set. TCRdb processed the multiplex PCR reads anew with MiXCR; each CDR3 protein has one entry. Of around 240,000 distinct CDR3 sequences detected, roughly 15% appear once; the ten largest clones hold roughly 14%. Sequenced input: blood. The receptors stem from a woman in her 40s with Graves' hyperthyroidism that later progressed to Graves' ophthalmopathy.

This clonotype appeared many times. The chain employs TRBV2 and TRBJ1-1; possible D gene TRBD1, 5 bases. The V end lost 4 bases, the J end lost 0 bases, and 6 bases lay between the germline ends. Germline-derived CDR1 and CDR2 are SNHLY and FYNNEI. The CDR3 extends over 13 amino acids. The CDR3 loop is CASSGQMNTEAFF. CDR3 coding DNA: TGTGCCAGCAGTGGACAGATGAACACTGAAGCTTTCTTT. The full variable domain, completed using reference TRBV2 and TRBJ1-1, is EPEVTQTPSHQVTQMGQEVILRCVPISNHLYFYWYRQILGQKVEFLVSFYNNEISEKSEIFDDQFSVERPDGSNFTLKIRSTKLEDSAMYFCASSGQMNTEAFFGQGTRLTVV.

This clonotype was seen only a few times. Possible read error: a much larger clone is one base away. This chain joins TRBV28 and TRBJ2-2; no definite D call. In germline, CDR1 is MDHEN, CDR2 SYDVKM. The CDR3 is 15 residues long. The CDR3 loop is CTSSLSLSNTGELFF. The CDR3 DNA sequence: TGTACCAGCAGTTTAAGCCTATCGAACACCGGGGAGCTGTTTTTT.

This chain uses TRBV20-1 with TRBJ2-7, with D uncertain. V was trimmed by 5 bases and J by 6 bases, leaving 17 bases between them. Germline V gene data show CDR1 as DFQATT and CDR2 as SNEGSKA (reference sequence). This CDR3 is built from 13 residues. For the CDR3, the DNA is TGCAGTGCTCCGCCCTCAACACAGTTCGAGCAGTACTTC. This encodes CSAPPSTQFEQYF.

This clonotype was seen at least ten times. The chain has TRBV11-3 and TRBJ2-2; D unresolved. Trimming took 6 bases from V and 7 from J, leaving 6 bases between them. CDR3 length equals 11 residues. The germline CDR1 and CDR2 sequences are SGHNT and YENEEA. The CDR3 nucleotides read TGTGCCAGCAGTCAACACGGGGAGCTGTTTTTT. This codes for CASSQHGELFF. The whole variable domain, remainder taken from reference TRBV11-3 and TRBJ2-2, is EAGVVQSPRYKIIEKKQPVAFWCNPISGHNTLYWYLQNLGQGPELLIRYENEEAVDDSQLPKDRFSAERLKGVDSTLKIQPAELGDSAVYLCASSQHGELFFGEGSRLTVL.

Worth noting for this clonotype: One junction end does not reproduce the germline sequence, and a read error may be involved. The rearrangement joins TRBV19 to TRBJ2-5, with D tentatively TRBD1 (6 bases). This CDR3 has 12 amino acids. Germline CDR1 reads LNHDA; CDR2 reads SQIVND (reference sequence). The CDR3 DNA is TGTGCCGGTAGTATAGGGGGAGAGACCCAGTACTTC. Encoded protein: CAGSIGGETQYF. The full variable domain, its missing parts supplied by reference TRBV19 and TRBJ2-5, is DGGITQSPKYLFRKEGQNVTLSCEQNLNHDAMYWYRQDPGQGLRLIYYSQIVNDFQKGDIAEGYSVSREKKESFPLTVTSAQKNPTAFYLCAGSIGGETQYFGPGTRLLVL.

On this clonotype: Because it lacks the conserved phenylalanine or tryptophan at the end, this CDR3 is likely a read error. No DNA is shown, since the ends of the CDR3 on it are uncertain; the CDR3 is the one TCRdb lists. The V gene is TRBV5-1, the J gene TRBJ2-2; TRBD2 reflects the table's D call only, with no check against the DNA. The germline gives CDR1 SGHRS, CDR2 YFSETQ. The CDR3 is 17 residues long, counting both termini. CDR3 residues: CASSPMGLAKNTGERFV.

This clonotype was counted many times. The rearrangement joins TRBV5-1 to TRBJ2-1, with 7 bases aligning to TRBD2. V lost 4 bases to trimming and J lost 5 bases; unmatched junction nucleotides: 3. Germline loops: CDR1 SGHRS, CDR2 YFSETQ. CDR3 length: 13 amino acids. The CDR3 sequence is CASSETSNNEQFF. CDR3 in DNA: TGCGCCAGCAGCGAGACTAGCAACAATGAGCAGTTCTTC.

There are many counts of this clonotype. The J gene is TRBJ2-7, the V gene TRBV5-1; D ambiguous. V was shortened by 4 bases and J by 4 bases, with 18 bases between the two germline ends. This CDR3 has 15 amino acids. CDR1 and CDR2 from the germline V gene are SGHRS and YFSETQ. The CDR3 DNA is TGCGCCAGCAGCGACCCGTCGGCGGCTGGATACGAGCAGTACTTC. Its translation: CASSDPSAAGYEQYF. The variable domain in full, with the rest retrieved from reference TRBV5-1 and TRBJ2-7, is KAGVTQTPRYLIKTRGQQVTLSCSPISGHRSVSWYQQTPGQGLQFLFEYFSETQRNKGNFPGRFSGRQFSNSRSEMNVSTLELGDSALYLCASSDPSAAGYEQYFGPGTRLTVT.

The table lists this clonotype with a few counts. A much bigger clone sits one base away, suggesting this may be a read error. The chain's CDR3 is CASEENYSYTF. The DNA of the CDR3 is TGTGCCAGTGAGGAGAACTATAGCTACACCTTC. The rearrangement uses TRBV28 and TRBJ1-2; no clear D. Germline CDR1 is MDHEN and CDR2 is SYDVKM. There are 11 residues in the CDR3.

This clonotype was recorded a few times. The V call is TRBV5-1, the J call TRBJ2-3, with 12 bases matching TRBD1. This CDR3 region has 16 residues. Germline assignment: CDR1 SGHRS and CDR2 YFSETQ. V dropped 4 bases and J dropped 4; count of bases not matched to a gene: 7. The DNA of the CDR3 is TGCGCCAGCAGCCCCGGGACAGGGGGCGCAGCAGATACGCAGTATTTT. Its protein product is CASSPGTGGAADTQYF.

This clonotype was recorded many times. The chain has TRBV6-1 and TRBJ2-3; no firm D call. The CDR3 loop spans 13 amino acids. CDR1 and CDR2 (germline): MNHNS, SASEGT. Trimming removed 3 bases from V and 5 bases from J, with 9 bases in between. CDR3 sequence reads: CASSEATGDTQYF. For the CDR3, the DNA is TGTGCCAGCAGTGAGGCCACCGGAGATACGCAGTATTTT.

This clonotype was recorded many times. The rearrangement joins TRBV15 to TRBJ2-1; no definite D call. CDR3 length equals 16 residues. Germline V gives CDR1 LNHNV, CDR2 YYDKDF (reference sequence). Trimming cost V 4 bases and J 0 bases, with 13 bases left between them. DNA for the CDR3: TGTGCCACCAGCACCGGTGGCGGTAGCTCCTACAATGAGCAGTTCTTC. It codes for CATSTGGGSSYNEQFF.

This clonotype was seen ten or more times. J is TRBJ2-3 and V is TRBV7-9; D assignment may be TRBD1 or TRBD2 (5 bases each). The CDR3 runs to 15 residues. The germline CDR1 and CDR2 sequences are SEHNR and FQNEAQ (reference sequence). Trimming pared 5 bases from V and 2 bases from J, leaving 14 bases between. The CDR3 DNA reads TGTGCCAGCAGCCTAGGGGTAGCGCACACAGATACGCAGTATTTT. It is translated as CASSLGVAHTDTQYF. Based on the CDR3 plus reference TRBV7-9 and TRBJ2-3, the full variable domain is DTGVSQNPRHKITKRGQNVTFRCDPISEHNRLYWYRQTLGQGPEFLTYFQNEAQLEKSRLLSDRFSAERPKGSFSTLEIQRTEQGDSAMYLCASSLGVAHTDTQYFGPGTRLTVL.

This clonotype was detected many times. CDR3 protein: CASSQGTRTLEKLFF. CDR3 DNA: TGTGCCAGCAGCCAAGGAACAAGGACTCTAGAAAAACTGTTTTTT. This chain joins TRBV3-1 and TRBJ1-4; D is unresolved. With 1 base removed from V and 8 bases from J, the gap between germline ends came to 14 bases. CDR3 size: 15 residues. The germline V gene has CDR1 LGHDT and CDR2 YNNKEL (reference sequence). Complete variable domain (other parts from reference TRBV3-1 and TRBJ1-4): DTAVSQTPKYLVTQMGNDKSIKCEQNLGHDTMYWYKQDSKKFLKIMFSYNNKELIINETVPNRFSPKSPDKAHLNLHINSLELGDSAVYFCASSQGTRTLEKLFFGSGTQLSVL.

This clonotype was seen ten or more times. The J gene is TRBJ2-3, the V gene TRBV10-3, with 8 bases fitting TRBD1. Germline-derived CDR1 and CDR2 are ENHRY and SYGVKD. Germline trimming cut 10 bases from V and 6 bases from J; bases unmatched to any gene: 9. The length of the CDR3 is 13 residues. The DNA for the CDR3 is TGTGCCACCTCAGGACAGGGCTTGGATACGCAGTATTTT. Residues: CATSGQGLDTQYF.

The V gene is TRBV2, the J gene TRBJ2-7; TRBD1 agrees at 9 bases. This CDR3 has 15 residues. Trimming removed 6 bases from V and 2 bases from J; junction bases left unmatched: 8. The germline V gene has CDR1 SNHLY and CDR2 FYNNEI. CDR3 amino acids: CASSDGQGLPYEQYF. The CDR3 DNA follows: TGTGCCAGCAGCGACGGACAGGGGCTTCCCTACGAGCAGTACTTC.

Remarks on this clonotype: A much more abundant neighbour one base away suggests this may be a read error. The CDR3 DNA sequence: TGCAGTGCTAGGGGGGGGATTCGCGGCTACACCTTC. Its translation is CSARGGIRGYTF. This chain links TRBV20-1 with TRBJ1-2; weak D call: TRBD1 (5 bases). Trimming left V 3 bases short and J 8 bases short, with 13 bases between. Germline CDR1 DFQATT, CDR2 SNEGSKA (reference sequence). This CDR3 contains 12 residues.

In this sample, this clonotype turned up many times. The V gene is TRBV7-9, the J gene TRBJ2-7; 7 bases map to TRBD2. Looked up from germline, CDR1 is SEHNR and CDR2 is FQNEAQ (reference sequence). Trimming removed 5 bases from V and 5 bases from J; junction bases left unmatched: 15. The CDR3 has 16 residues. CDR3 region: CASSLKPTSTTHEQYF. The CDR3 DNA reads as TGTGCCAGCAGCCTAAAACCGACTAGCACCACCCACGAGCAGTACTTC.

This clonotype came up many times. V usage is TRBV6-5 and J usage is TRBJ1-1; unclear D gene. Per the germline V gene, CDR1 is MNHEY and CDR2 is SVGAGI. The ends were cut back, 0 bases at V and 4 bases at J, with 12 bases in the middle. This CDR3 region has 15 residues. The CDR3 protein is CASSYSATRGTEAFF. In DNA, the CDR3 is TGTGCCAGCAGTTACTCGGCGACCCGGGGCACTGAAGCTTTCTTT.

This clonotype came up a few times. This rearrangement joins TRBV12-3 or TRBV12-4 to TRBJ2-2; D not resolved. The CDR3 has 12 residues. V lost 3 bases to trimming and J lost 6 bases, with 5 bases between them. The DNA for the CDR3 is TGTGCCAGCAGTTTGAGACCCGGGGAGCTGTTTTTT. Translated, it gives CASSLRPGELFF.

This clonotype has at least ten counts. The V and J genes are TRBV5-1 and TRBJ1-6, with D maybe TRBD1 (6 bases). The length of the CDR3 is 13 residues. V lost 1 base and J lost 13, with 12 bases in between. Germline V CDR1 and CDR2: SGHRS, YFSETQ. The chain's CDR3 is CASSLLGGRPLHF. DNA for the CDR3: TGCGCCAGCAGCTTGTTGGGGGGGCGTCCCCTCCACTTT.

This clonotype appeared once. The J gene is TRBJ1-4, the V gene TRBV4-1; 9 nucleotides agree with TRBD1. The CDR3 totals 16 residues. V lost 7 bases to trimming and J lost 7 bases; unmatched junction nucleotides: 13. Germline values: CDR1 MGHRA, CDR2 YSYEKL. CDR3 sequence: CASTHIRGQGGEKLFF. DNA of the CDR3: TGCGCCAGCACCCACATTAGGGGACAGGGAGGTGAAAAACTGTTTTTT.

There are many counts of this clonotype. The V call is TRBV2, the J call TRBJ1-6; no reliable D call. The CDR3 covers 14 residues. Germline CDR1 is SNHLY and CDR2 is FYNNEI. The V gene lost 6 bases and the J gene lost 11 bases, with 17 bases spanning the gap. CDR3 nucleotides: TGTGCCAGCAGGCCGGATAGGGAGATGGCACCCCTCCACTTT. Protein: CASRPDREMAPLHF.